What follows are 13 T cell receptor beta chains derived from one specimen sequenced in a study of cytomegalovirus exposure and HLA in healthy donors (TCRdb year 2017). The library was built by means of the immunoSEQ multiplex PCR assay. For the multiplex PCR, a mixture combining 60 forward primers for TCR Vbeta segments and 13 reverse primers for TCR Jbeta segments was used. TCRdb provides this immuneACCESS table in a form limited to in-frame rearrangements. Some clones are lacking; in checked studies, under half of them reflect an unresolved V gene, and why the rest are absent is not known. The sample includes over 100,000 clones, with roughly 69% observed a single time. Roughly 2% of the sample is in the top ten clones. Material for sequencing was PBMCs. The receptors originated from a young woman in good health and CMV-seronegative.

This chain uses TRBV2 with TRBJ2-1; 9 nucleotides match TRBD2. This CDR3 spans 15 amino acids. In germline, CDR1 is SNHLY, CDR2 FYNNEI. V was clipped by 3 bases and J by 4 bases; unmatched bases: 4. For the CDR3, the DNA is TGTGCCAGCAGTGATGGGACTAGCCCATACAATGAGCAGTTCTTC. Its translation is CASSDGTSPYNEQFF.

The chain links TRBV27 to TRBJ1-2; the D is unclear. Germline CDR1 is MNHEY and CDR2 is SMNVEV (reference sequence). This CDR3 region has 11 residues. V lost 5 bases to trimming and J lost 4 bases, with 5 bases between them. CDR3 in amino acids: CASSGRYGYTF. CDR3 coding DNA: TGTGCCAGCAGTGGCCGCTATGGCTACACCTTC.

This chain joins TRBV28 and TRBJ1-1, with D maybe TRBD1 (6 bases). V shed 2 bases and J shed 10 bases, with 17 bases lying between them. Germline CDR1 MDHEN, CDR2 SYDVKM. The CDR3 length is 14 residues. The CDR3 here is CASSLVGGGRRAFF. The CDR3 coding sequence is TGTGCCAGCAGTTTAGTTGGGGGGGGGCGGCGAGCTTTCTTT.

This clone was detected a few times. V gene TRBV4-1 combines with J gene TRBJ1-1, with 7 bases fitting TRBD1. This CDR3 contains 15 residues. The V segment lost 4 bases and the J segment 0 bases; nucleotides outside the gene matches: 5. The germline V gene encodes CDR1 MGHRA and CDR2 YSYEKL. The CDR3 is CASSLTGFMNTEAFF. Here the CDR3 DNA reads TGCGCCAGCAGCCTGACAGGGTTTATGAACACTGAAGCTTTCTTT.

The J gene is TRBJ2-7, the V gene TRBV18, with 8 positions matching TRBD1. Germline V CDR1 and CDR2: KGHSH, LQKENI. CDR3 length equals 15 residues. The J segment lost 5 bases and the V segment lost 1 base, leaving 7 bases of the junction unmatched. The CDR3 coding sequence is TGTGCCAGCTCACCACTCCAGGGGGCGGGGAACGAGCAGTACTTC. Translated, it gives CASSPLQGAGNEQYF.

V and J are TRBV21-1 and TRBJ1-1; the D call of TRBD1 is as the table states it, not checked on the DNA. TRBV21-1 is annotated as a pseudogene. The CDR3 length is 19 residues. This CDR3 is CASSKTVSAGAPLNTEAFF. For the CDR3, the DNA is TGTGCCAGCAGCAAAACCGTTTCGGCAGGGGCACCTTTGAACACTGAAGCTTTCTTT.

J is TRBJ2-1 and V is TRBV9; 8 bases line up with TRBD1. Losses at the gene ends were 3 bases for V and 4 bases for J; bases not matched to a gene: 6. Germline V gene lookup returns CDR1 SGDLS and CDR2 YYNGEE. The CDR3 is made up of 15 amino acids. The CDR3 loop is CASSARQGIYNEQFF. The CDR3 region has the DNA TGTGCCAGCAGCGCGAGACAGGGGATATACAATGAGCAGTTCTTC.

This chain links TRBV15 with TRBJ2-7, with D unclear. The CDR3 covers 13 residues. Per germline, CDR1 LNHNV and CDR2 YYDKDF (reference sequence). V shed 1 base and J shed 0 bases, with 4 bases lying between them. The CDR3 DNA reads as TGTGCCACCAGCAGAGGAGACTCCTACGAGCAGTACTTC. It translates to CATSRGDSYEQYF.

V usage is TRBV21-1 and J usage is TRBJ1-1; TRBD1, as called in the table, went unchecked against the DNA. TRBV21-1 counts as a pseudogene. The CDR3 runs to 14 residues. In nucleotides, the CDR3 is TGTGCCAGCAGCAGGGGACAGCGGAGCACTGAAGCTTTCTTT. Amino acid sequence: CASSRGQRSTEAFF.

The CDR3 DNA is TGTGCCAGCAGCTCCTTAAGTAGCACCGGGGAGCTGTTTTTT. Its protein product is CASSSLSSTGELFF. V usage is TRBV13 and J usage is TRBJ2-2; D is unresolved. V lost 4 bases, J lost 4 bases, and 10 bases lay in between. The CDR3 is 14 residues long. Germline V gene sequence: CDR1 PRHDT, CDR2 FYEKMQ (reference sequence). The variable domain in full, completed from reference TRBV13 and TRBJ2-2, reads AAGVIQSPRHLIKEKRETATLKCYPIPRHDTVYWYQQGPGQDPQFLISFYEKMQSDKGSIPDRFSAQQFSDYHSELNMSSLELGDSALYFCASSSLSSTGELFFGEGSRLTVL.

The J gene is TRBJ2-1, the V gene TRBV11-3; TRBD2 matches at 9 bases. The CDR3 has 18 amino acids. The trim removed 1 base at V and 0 bases at J, leaving 7 bases unmatched. Per germline, CDR1 SGHNT and CDR2 YENEEA. DNA of the CDR3: TGTGCCAGCAGCTTAGGTGGCGGGAGGGGAGGCTCCTACAATGAGCAGTTCTTC. Translated, it gives CASSLGGGRGGSYNEQFF. Looking up the rest from reference TRBV11-3 and TRBJ2-1 gives the full variable domain: EAGVVQSPRYKIIEKKQPVAFWCNPISGHNTLYWYLQNLGQGPELLIRYENEEAVDDSQLPKDRFSAERLKGVDSTLKIQPAELGDSAVYLCASSLGGGRGGSYNEQFFGPGTRLTVL.

This clone was observed a handful of times. This rearrangement joins TRBV11-2 to TRBJ1-1; D unclear. Per germline, CDR1 SGHAT and CDR2 FQNNGV. Deletions cut 5 bases from V and 1 base from J, with 8 bases between. The CDR3 runs to 13 residues. This CDR3 reads CASSQRGNTEAFF. CDR3 nucleotide sequence: TGTGCCAGCAGCCAACGGGGGAACACTGAAGCTTTCTTT.

V is TRBV2 and J is TRBJ2-3; a possible D gene is TRBD2 (6 bases). In germline, CDR1 is SNHLY, CDR2 FYNNEI. The CDR3 loop spans 14 amino acids. V was trimmed by 2 bases and J by 3 bases, leaving 9 bases between them. In DNA form, the CDR3 reads TGTGCCAGCAGTGAATCACTAGCTACAGATACGCAGTATTTT. Its protein is CASSESLATDTQYF.